The 8 T cell receptor beta chains given below trace back to one sample, sequenced in a study of T cell responses to AZD1222 COVID-19 vaccine. Data came from immunoSEQ multiplex PCR; TCRdb stores just in-frame clones and leaves some out. The sample gives 75,000 to 95,000 clones, roughly 90% of which show up once; under 13% is in the top ten. The sample was peripheral blood, taken on day 0 of AZD1222 vaccination. These receptors came from an adult in good health.

The chain recombines TRBV7-9 with TRBJ2-1, with 9 bases aligning to TRBD2. J gave up 6 bases and V 4 bases, and 13 bases lay outside the gene matches. The CDR3 is 17 residues long. CDR1 is SEHNR, CDR2 FQNEAQ, per germline (reference sequence). The CDR3 region has the DNA TGTGCCAGCAGCTCCTCCCTGGGCGGGAGGGGGAGCAATGAGCAGTTCTTC. This gives the protein CASSSSLGGRGSNEQFF. Full variable domain (remainder filled in from reference TRBV7-9 and TRBJ2-1): DTGVSQNPRHKITKRGQNVTFRCDPISEHNRLYWYRQTLGQGPEFLTYFQNEAQLEKSRLLSDRFSAERPKGSFSTLEIQRTEQGDSAMYLCASSSSLGGRGSNEQFFGPGTRLTVL.

The chain recombines TRBV7-6 with TRBJ2-2; D is possibly TRBD2 (5 bases). The CDR3 sequence is 17 residues long. Germline V gene lookup returns CDR1 SGHVS and CDR2 FNYEAQ. Between the trimmed V and J ends, which lost 3 bases and 5 bases, there was a span of 19 bases. CDR3 bases: TGTGCCAGCAGCTTGTGGCAGCCCGGGGTGGAGACCGGGGAGCTGTTTTTT. Protein sequence: CASSLWQPGVETGELFF.

The V call is TRBV15, the J call TRBJ1-1; D remains unclear. The CDR3 extends over 14 amino acids. Germline CDR1 reads LNHNV; CDR2 reads YYDKDF (reference sequence). V lost 0 bases and J 3 bases, leaving 8 bases between the germline ends. The CDR3 sequence: CATSRDTGDTEAFF. As DNA, the CDR3 is TGTGCCACCAGCAGAGATACGGGTGACACTGAAGCTTTCTTT.

The rearrangement links TRBV24-1 to TRBJ2-7, with D perhaps TRBD2 (6 bases). V lost 6 bases and J 2 bases, leaving 16 bases between the germline ends. This CDR3 is 15 amino acids long. The V gene's germline CDR1 is KGHDR and CDR2 SFDVKD. The CDR3 bases are TGTGCCACCAGTCGGAGGGCAAAAACTCCCTACGAGCAGTACGTC. It specifies CATSRRAKTPYEQYV.

This clone has only one observation. The V call is TRBV5-1, the J call TRBJ2-7; no firm D call. This CDR3 is 13 amino acids long. Germline CDR1 is SGHRS and CDR2 is YFSETQ. The germline V and J ends were trimmed by 1 base and 0 bases, with 5 bases remaining between them. The CDR3 loop reads CASSLSISYEQYF. The CDR3 DNA sequence: TGCGCCAGCAGCTTGTCCATCTCCTACGAGCAGTACTTC.

This clone was observed a single time. The CDR3 region has the DNA TGCGCCAGCAGCCAAGATGGGGGCTCCCTGGAGCCCCAGCATTTT. Its translation is CASSQDGGSLEPQHF. The chain carries TRBV4-1 and TRBJ1-5; D might be TRBD1 (6 bases). CDR3 length: 15 amino acids. The germline V gene has CDR1 MGHRA and CDR2 YSYEKL. The V end lost 0 bases, the J end lost 8 bases, and 14 bases lay between the germline ends.

The V and J genes are TRBV5-1 and TRBJ2-5, with 7 bases fitting TRBD2. V gave up 3 bases and J gave up 5 bases; unmatched junction bases: 7. In germline, CDR1 is SGHRS, CDR2 YFSETQ. The CDR3 runs 14 residues. The CDR3 loop reads CASSSGLVRETQYF. For the CDR3, the DNA is TGCGCCAGCAGCTCTGGACTAGTGAGGGAGACCCAGTACTTC.

This clone was counted only a few times. The chain joins TRBV28 to TRBJ2-7, with 13 positions matching TRBD2. Trimming took 4 bases from V and 3 from J; bases not matched to a gene: 3. This CDR3 is 15 amino acids long. Germline CDR1 reads MDHEN; CDR2 reads SYDVKM. CDR3 bases: TGTGCCAGCAGTTCGACTAGCGGGAGGTTCTACGAGCAGTACTTC. Translating gives CASSSTSGRFYEQYF.